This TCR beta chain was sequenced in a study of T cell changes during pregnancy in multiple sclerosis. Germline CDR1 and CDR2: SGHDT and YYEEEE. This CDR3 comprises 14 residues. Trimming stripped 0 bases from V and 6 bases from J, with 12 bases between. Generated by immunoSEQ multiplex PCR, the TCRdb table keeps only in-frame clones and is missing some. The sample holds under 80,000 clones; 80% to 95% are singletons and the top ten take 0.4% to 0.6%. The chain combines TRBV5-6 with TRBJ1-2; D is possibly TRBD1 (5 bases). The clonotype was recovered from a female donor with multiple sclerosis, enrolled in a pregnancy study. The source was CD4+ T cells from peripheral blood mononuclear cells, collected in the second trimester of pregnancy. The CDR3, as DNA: TGTGCCAGCAGCTTGGCGCGGGGGTCGGATGGCTACACCTTC. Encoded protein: CASSLARGSDGYTF.